The T cell receptor beta chain under discussion was sequenced for a study of T cells in narcolepsy. Some clones are missing from TCRdb's copy, which holds only in-frame ones; the method was immunoSEQ multiplex PCR. The sample yields some 30,000 clones, roughly four fifths seen once. Trimming removed 3 bases at V and 3 bases at J, with 14 bases between. CDR3 length equals 15 residues. Germline lookup yields CDR1 LNHDA and CDR2 SQIVND (reference sequence). This receptor was obtained from a human donor in good health. The chain uses TRBV19 and TRBJ1-2, with D perhaps TRBD1 (5 bases). What was sequenced was memory (CD45RA-) CD4+ T cells from blood. The CDR3 DNA reads as TGTGCCAGTAGTATGGGGACGGATTCCTACTATGGCTACACCTTC. This translates into CASSMGTDSYYGYTF.